This T cell receptor beta chain came from a study of identical twins. On this clonotype itself: Its matching antigen is unknown.

This CDR3 comprises 17 residues. Germline V gene data show CDR1 as SGHAT and CDR2 as FQNNGV. V was clipped by 2 bases and J by 2 bases; unmatched bases: 3. Whole-study results and caveats: There was more out-of-frame TCR alpha sharing in monozygotic twins than models estimated.

Only healthy Caucasians were enrolled as donors. TCRdb recomputed calls from the 5' RACE reads with MiXCR, one row per CDR3 protein. The sample lists roughly 350,000 distinct CDR3 sequences; about 12% were seen once. This sample was also put to use in a study of yellow fever vaccine responses in identical twins.

Material for sequencing was CD8+ T cells sorted from blood. The receptor was isolated from a woman aged 18-29 years in good health. The J gene is TRBJ2-3, the V gene TRBV11-2; 14 bases match TRBD2. CDR3 loop: CASSLWGLAGDTDTQYF. For the CDR3, the DNA is TGTGCCAGCAGCTTATGGGGACTAGCGGGAGACACAGATACGCAGTATTTT.